The TCR beta chain described here comes from a study of blood T cell repertoires in COVID-19. Across the study: Whether acute or convalescent, the COVID-19 samples came from the United States, Italy and Spain. The analysed material was cDNA or gDNA that came from T cells, B-cell-depleted T cells, or PBMCs.

Under the authors' procedure: Reference gene primer amplification yielded estimated nucleated cell counts. Data came from immunoSEQ multiplex PCR; TCRdb stores just in-frame clones and leaves some out. Clone size and V and J calls were adopted from that table, with D and trimming inferred from the DNA. The profile shows 200,000 to 250,000 clones, around 83% of them singletons. Germline V gene lookup returns CDR1 SNHLY and CDR2 FYNNEI. The length of the CDR3 is 12 residues. The V end was cut by 8 bases, the J end by 8 bases, with 14 bases between. Seattle patient enrollment occurred during active infection, with longitudinal follow-up thereafter.

Sequencing was performed on peripheral blood. The receptor's source is a woman in her seventies with COVID-19, enrolled during active disease. The V call is TRBV2, the J call TRBJ2-3, with no clear D. The CDR3 sequence is CASSLESSTQYF. CDR3 nucleotide sequence: TGTGCCAGCTCTCTAGAATCCAGTACGCAGTATTTT. Full variable domain (rest looked up from reference TRBV2 and TRBJ2-3): EPEVTQTPSHQVTQMGQEVILRCVPISNHLYFYWYRQILGQKVEFLVSFYNNEISEKSEIFDDQFSVERPDGSNFTLKIRSTKLEDSAMYFCASSLESSTQYFGPGTRLTVL.